The 15 T cell receptor beta chains below come from one sample, sequenced in a study of identical twins. TCRdb re-derived calls from the 5' RACE reads in MiXCR, one entry per CDR3 protein. The table lists 1.5 million to 2 million distinct CDR3 sequences, about 32% of them singletons, with 0.25% to 0.3% in the top ten. Input material: cord blood. The receptors originated from a newborn girl in good health.

This clonotype has just a few counts. The rearrangement joins TRBV5-1 to TRBJ2-1; TRBD2 matches 8 bases. Germline trimming cut 2 bases from V and 6 bases from J; bases unmatched to any gene: 1. The CDR3 is 13 amino acids. Germline V gives CDR1 SGHRS, CDR2 YFSETQ. The CDR3 here is CASSFGGANEQFF. The CDR3 region has the DNA TGCGCCAGCAGCTTCGGGGGGGCCAATGAGCAGTTCTTC.

J is TRBJ1-1 and V is TRBV24-1; 10 bases fit TRBD1. The trim removed 2 bases at V and 6 bases at J, leaving 5 bases unmatched. This CDR3 is 15 amino acids long. Germline CDR1 is KGHDR and CDR2 is SFDVKD. For the CDR3, the DNA is TGTGCCACCAGTGATTCCGGGACAGGGGTGGCTGAAGCTTTCTTT. It encodes CATSDSGTGVAEAFF.

This clonotype was seen more than once but under ten times. The chain carries TRBV4-2 and TRBJ2-1; D unresolved. Germline lookup yields CDR1 LGHNA and CDR2 YNFKEQ. V was pared by 1 base and J by 9 bases, with 19 bases between. CDR3 length equals 16 residues. The CDR3 spells CASSQGGLRAWGEQFF. The CDR3 bases are TGTGCCAGCAGCCAAGGGGGTCTTAGGGCCTGGGGTGAGCAGTTCTTC.

J is TRBJ2-5 and V is TRBV19, with TRBD1 matching 7 bases. The J call may not be correct, given that the DNA end is closer to TRBJ2-7. This CDR3 comprises 14 residues. Per germline, CDR1 LNHDA and CDR2 SQIVND (reference sequence). CDR3 DNA sequence: TGTGCCAGTAGCACCCGGGACAGTATTCACGAGCAGTACTTC. Translated, it gives CASSTRDSIHEQYF.

This clonotype was detected only a few times. V gene TRBV7-9 combines with J gene TRBJ1-2; possibly TRBD1 for D (6 bases). The CDR3 is made up of 16 amino acids. V was cut by 6 bases and J by 4 bases, with 21 bases left in between. Germline V lookup: CDR1 SEHNR, CDR2 FQNEAQ (reference sequence). The CDR3 sequence is CASRRPGAPGFYGYTF. In DNA, the CDR3 is TGTGCCAGCAGGCGCCCGGGGGCTCCAGGGTTCTATGGCTACACCTTC. Full variable domain (outside the CDR3, taken from reference TRBV7-9 and TRBJ1-2): DTGVSQNPRHKITKRGQNVTFRCDPISEHNRLYWYRQTLGQGPEFLTYFQNEAQLEKSRLLSDRFSAERPKGSFSTLEIQRTEQGDSAMYLCASRRPGAPGFYGYTFGSGTRLTVV.

This clonotype occurred many times. The chain is built from TRBV20-1 and TRBJ2-7; TRBD2 might be the D (5 bases). CDR1 is DFQATT and CDR2 is SNEGSKA in the germline V gene (reference sequence). V shed 0 bases and J shed 0 bases, with 12 bases lying between them. The CDR3 has 15 amino acids. CDR3 region: CSARDTKGSSYEQYF. In DNA, the CDR3 is TGCAGTGCTAGAGATACCAAAGGGAGCTCCTACGAGCAGTACTTC.

A few counts support this clonotype. V gene TRBV29-1 combines with J gene TRBJ1-4, with a weak D call TRBD1 (5 bases). The CDR3 has 12 amino acids. Germline loops: CDR1 SQVTM, CDR2 ANQGSEA. V lost 4 bases and J 8 bases, leaving 11 bases between the germline ends. CDR3 sequence reads: CSVAGRNEKLFF. CDR3 DNA: TGCAGCGTTGCAGGGAGGAACGAAAAACTGTTTTTT.

This clonotype was picked up a small number of times. V gene TRBV5-1 combines with J gene TRBJ1-5; the D is unclear. The CDR3 length is 19 residues. The V gene lost 4 bases and the J gene lost 0 bases, with 23 bases spanning the gap. The germline V gene has CDR1 SGHRS and CDR2 YFSETQ. CDR3 amino acids: CASSNSDSRRAYSNQPQHF. CDR3 nucleotides: TGCGCCAGCAGCAACTCGGACTCTCGGAGGGCCTATAGCAATCAGCCCCAGCATTTT.

J is TRBJ2-7 and V is TRBV5-5; TRBD2 agrees at 11 bases. J was trimmed by 1 base and V by 4 bases; bases with no gene match: 4. The CDR3 loop spans 15 amino acids. Germline V lookup: CDR1 SGHKS, CDR2 YYEKEE (reference sequence). CDR3: CASSTGLAVSYEQYF. In nucleotides, the CDR3 is TGTGCCAGCAGCACGGGACTAGCGGTTTCCTACGAGCAGTACTTC.

A few counts support this clonotype. The junction departs from the called germline gene at one end, perhaps through a read error. This chain joins TRBV5-1 and TRBJ2-5; maybe TRBD1 (5 bases). The CDR3 is 14 amino acids. Looked up from germline, CDR1 is SGHRS and CDR2 is YFSETQ. The CDR3 DNA sequence: TGCGCCAGCAGCGGTGACAGCCTCCAAGAGACCCGGTACTTC. This gives the protein CASSGDSLQETRYF.

The gene calls are TRBV27 and TRBJ2-1; D is ambiguous. The CDR3 consists of 14 residues. CDR1 and CDR2 (germline): MNHEY, SMNVEV (reference sequence). V was clipped by 7 bases and J by 7 bases, with 17 bases between them. Here the CDR3 DNA reads TGTGCCAGCATATCTTTGGAGTTCGGTAATGAGCAGTTCTTC. Its translation is CASISLEFGNEQFF.

The chain links TRBV7-2 to TRBJ2-7; D ambiguous. Trimming took 1 base from V and 6 from J, leaving 16 bases between them. Germline CDR1 SGHTA, CDR2 FQGNSA. There are 15 residues in the CDR3. The CDR3 loop is CASSLVLRSTAEQYF. The DNA for the CDR3 is TGTGCCAGCAGCTTAGTTCTTCGGTCTACCGCCGAGCAGTACTTC.

In its sample, this clonotype was seen a few times. The rearrangement links TRBV5-1 to TRBJ2-1, with 10 bases lining up with TRBD2. The DNA end lines up better with TRBJ2-7; the J call may be wrong. The germline V gene has CDR1 SGHRS and CDR2 YFSETQ. The CDR3 has 16 residues. CDR3 bases: TGCGCCAGCAGCTGGCAGGGGACTAGCGTAGACAATGAGCAGTACTTC. This gives the protein CASSWQGTSVDNEQYF.

This clonotype came up a few times. The genes are TRBV20-1 and TRBJ2-4; D tentatively reads TRBD1 or TRBD2 (6 bases each). Germline-derived CDR1 and CDR2 are DFQATT and SNEGSKA (reference sequence). The V end was cut by 1 base, the J end by 13 bases, with 14 bases between. The CDR3 extends over 12 amino acids. CDR3 protein: CSARGLRDTQYF. The CDR3 region has the DNA TGCAGTGCTAGAGGACTGCGGGACACACAGTACTTC.

At least ten counts were recorded for this clonotype. The CDR3 bases are TGTGCCAGCAGCCGAGGACTGAGGTTGTACTCCTACGAGCAGTACTTC. The encoded protein is CASSRGLRLYSYEQYF. The chain carries TRBV3-1 and TRBJ2-7, with D possibly being TRBD2 (5 bases). This CDR3 is 16 amino acids long. The germline V and J ends were trimmed by 4 bases and 0 bases, with 16 bases remaining between them. CDR1 is LGHDT and CDR2 is YNNKEL in the germline V gene (reference sequence).